These T cell receptor beta chains were read from a single sample in a study of early T cells in non-severe SARS-CoV-2 infection. In TCRdb, the 5' RACE reads were re-called with MiXCR into one record per CDR3 protein. The sample has under 75,000 distinct CDR3 sequences, 10% to 15% seen once. Input material: whole blood. The receptors derive from an adult who was a healthcare worker with PCR-confirmed SARS-CoV-2 infection or an uninfected control (not recorded which). CDR3s include the opening cysteine and the closing phenylalanine or tryptophan. D genes are given only for firm matches. Size tells how often a clone was seen (once, few, many) or the class of an expanded clone, and some rows leave it out.

V	D	J	size	CDR3	DNA
TRBV4-1	.	TRBJ2-5	few	CASSQDFLESYQETQYF	TGCGCCAGCAGCCAAGATTTTCTAGAATCCTACCAAGAGACCCAGTACTTC
TRBV7-9	.	TRBJ1-6	.	CASRSVGTVDSPLHF	TGTGCCAGCAGGTCCGTTGGGACGGTGGATTCACCCCTCCACTTT
TRBV7-2	.	TRBJ1-6	.	CASSFTGFNSPLHF	TGTGCCAGCAGCTTTACAGGGTTCAATTCACCCCTCCACTTT
TRBV20-1	.	TRBJ2-7	.	CSAERQESGQYF	TGCAGTGCGGAACGACAGGAAAGTGGGCAGTACTTC
TRBV29-1	.	TRBJ2-7	few	CSVDVWNGGPSYEQYF	TGCAGCGTTGATGTCTGGAACGGGGGACCCTCCTACGAGCAGTACTTC
TRBV19	.	TRBJ1-1	many	CASRNRNTEAFF	TGTGCCAGTAGAAATAGGAACACTGAAGCTTTCTTT
TRBV5-8	.	TRBJ2-7	many	CASSLVPGLPREQYF	TGTGCCAGCAGCTTGGTGCCAGGACTTCCCCGCGAGCAGTACTTC
TRBV6-1	TRBD1	TRBJ2-7	many	CASSETGQGIYEQYF	TGTGCCAGCAGTGAAACGGGACAGGGAATCTACGAGCAGTACTTC
TRBV7-2	.	TRBJ2-2	.	CASSLTGIPGELFF	TGTGCCAGCAGCTTAACAGGAATTCCCGGGGAGCTGTTTTTT
TRBV20-1	TRBD1	TRBJ1-4	many	CSARLRQGGEKLFF	TGCAGTGCTAGGCTCCGGCAGGGGGGGGAAAAACTGTTTTTT
TRBV7-7	.	TRBJ1-6	.	CASSSGGAGSPLHF	TGTGCTAGCAGCTCCGGGGGAGCAGGGTCACCCCTCCACTTT
TRBV7-9	.	TRBJ1-2	.	CASSLSTESQGYTF	TGTGCCAGCAGCTTATCGACGGAATCTCAGGGCTACACCTTC
TRBV29-1	.	TRBJ1-2	.	CSALPGGKAGYTF	TGCAGCGCCCTACCGGGAGGGAAGGCCGGCTACACCTTC
TRBV4-3	.	TRBJ2-3	few	CASSQAQATDTQYF	TGCGCCAGCAGCCAAGCCCAGGCCACAGATACGCAGTATTTT
TRBV28	.	TRBJ1-5	.	CASSLAGRSNQPQHF	TGTGCCAGCAGTTTAGCAGGGAGAAGCAATCAGCCCCAGCATTTT
TRBV6-6	.	TRBJ2-3	many	CASSYSMLGQLGTDTQYF	TGTGCCAGCAGTTACTCGATGTTGGGGCAACTTGGCACAGATACGCAGTATTTT
TRBV2	.	TRBJ2-7	.	CASTPRLRREQYF	TGTGCCAGCACTCCCCGCCTTAGGCGTGAGCAGTACTTC
TRBV15	TRBD1	TRBJ1-2	.	CATSRDERGTGDGYTF	TGTGCCACCAGCAGAGATGAAAGAGGGACAGGGGATGGCTACACCTTC
TRBV25-1	.	TRBJ1-3	many	CASAADRSSGNTIYF	TGTGCCAGCGCGGCAGACAGGAGCTCTGGAAACACCATATATTTT
TRBV7-2	TRBD2	TRBJ2-1	many	CASSSSSGGAFEQFF	TGTGCCAGCAGCTCCTCTAGCGGGGGGGCCTTTGAGCAGTTCTTC
TRBV24-1	.	TRBJ2-2	many	CATSDLPTGELFF	TGTGCCACCAGTGATTTGCCCACCGGGGAGCTGTTTTTT
TRBV7-3	TRBD2	TRBJ2-1	few	CASSSPGSGRLFF	TGTGCCAGCAGCTCCCCAGGTAGCGGGAGACTGTTCTTC
TRBV28	.	TRBJ2-1	.	CASRLDTSSYNEQFF	TGTGCCAGCAGGTTGGACACCTCCTCCTACAATGAGCAGTTCTTC
TRBV25-1	.	TRBJ2-7	.	CASSSPGTAGYKQYF	TGTGCCAGCAGTTCTCCGGGTACTGCGGGCTACAAGCAGTACTTC
TRBV4-1	TRBD1	TRBJ1-6	few	CASSPKDPTGRRSPLHF	TGCGCCAGCAGCCCGAAAGATCCGACAGGGCGGAGATCACCCCTCCACTTT
TRBV20-1	.	TRBJ2-1	few	CSARVGGLAYNEQFF	TGCAGTGCTAGAGTGGGCGGGTTAGCCTACAATGAGCAGTTCTTC
TRBV19	TRBD2	TRBJ2-1	few	CASSIVLNLGRGGVSYNEQFF	TGTGCCAGTAGTATAGTACTAAATCTTGGGCGGGGGGGAGTCTCCTACAATGAGCAGTTCTTC
TRBV20-1	TRBD2	TRBJ2-7	.	CSAQKGAGVTYEQYF	TGCAGTGCTCAAAAAGGGGCGGGGGTGACCTACGAGCAGTACTTC
TRBV11-2	TRBD2	TRBJ2-1	.	CASSHYRGVPDNEQFF	TGTGCCAGCAGCCATTACCGGGGGGTCCCCGACAATGAGCAGTTCTTC
TRBV5-1	.	TRBJ1-1	many	CASSLLGTEAFF	TGCGCCAGCAGCTTGCTGGGCACTGAAGCTTTCTTT
TRBV12-3/TRBV12-4	TRBD1	TRBJ2-5	many	CASSRGQGQETQYF	TGTGCCAGCAGTCGAGGACAGGGGCAAGAGACCCAGTACTTC
TRBV9	.	TRBJ2-1	.	CASSPWTSYNEQFF	TGTGCCAGCAGCCCTTGGACTTCCTACAATGAGCAGTTCTTC